The 5 T cell receptor beta chains presented below share a single source sample, sequenced in a study of shared clonotypes between healthy human individuals. Sequencing used immunoSEQ multiplex PCR; TCRdb keeps in-frame clones, though not all of them. The sample lists roughly 2.5 million clones, over 85% occurring once. Material: naive CD4+ T cells sorted from blood. Subset indicated: CD45RA+ positively selected. The receptors derive from a man between 18 and 29 years old in good health.

This clone has only one observation. V usage is TRBV10-1 and J usage is TRBJ1-6, with D unresolved. Germline V gives CDR1 WNHNN, CDR2 SYGVQD (reference sequence). The V and J ends lost 1 base and 17 bases respectively, with 15 bases between them. The CDR3 loop spans 13 amino acids. The CDR3 sequence is CASSEYPGSAVHF. In nucleotides, the CDR3 is TGCGCCAGCAGTGAGTATCCGGGGTCAGCGGTCCACTTT.

Only one count was recorded for this clone. J is TRBJ2-3 and V is TRBV30, with D perhaps TRBD2 (5 bases). CDR3 length: 12 residues. Germline values: CDR1 GTSNPN, CDR2 SVGIG (reference sequence). Trimming cost V 4 bases and J 5 bases, with 10 bases left between them. The CDR3 reads CAWNDGGDTQYF. CDR3 bases: TGTGCCTGGAACGACGGAGGAGATACGCAGTATTTT.

The chain carries TRBV28 and TRBJ2-7; no clear D gene. CDR3 length: 11 amino acids. Per germline, CDR1 MDHEN and CDR2 SYDVKM. V gave up 2 bases and J gave up 5 bases, with 4 bases separating them. CDR3 in amino acids: CASSLPNEQYF. The CDR3 coding sequence is TGTGCCAGCAGTTTACCCAACGAGCAGTACTTC.

The rearrangement joins TRBV6-5 to TRBJ2-3; D is possibly TRBD2 (5 bases). This CDR3 is 16 amino acids long. Germline CDR1 is MNHEY and CDR2 is SVGAGI. The germline V and J ends were trimmed by 2 bases and 0 bases, with 12 bases remaining between them. DNA of the CDR3: TGTGCCAGCAGTTACATCAGTCGGACTAGCACAGATACGCAGTATTTT. This sequence encodes CASSYISRTSTDTQYF.

The rearrangement joins TRBV10-2 to TRBJ2-1; possible D gene TRBD2, 6 bases. CDR3 length: 11 amino acids. The ends were cut back, 7 bases at V and 15 bases at J, with 16 bases in the middle. The germline CDR1 and CDR2 sequences are WSHSY and SAAADI. In DNA, the CDR3 is TGCGCCAGCAACCCGACGGGAGAGTGGTTCTTC. The encoded protein is CASNPTGEWFF.